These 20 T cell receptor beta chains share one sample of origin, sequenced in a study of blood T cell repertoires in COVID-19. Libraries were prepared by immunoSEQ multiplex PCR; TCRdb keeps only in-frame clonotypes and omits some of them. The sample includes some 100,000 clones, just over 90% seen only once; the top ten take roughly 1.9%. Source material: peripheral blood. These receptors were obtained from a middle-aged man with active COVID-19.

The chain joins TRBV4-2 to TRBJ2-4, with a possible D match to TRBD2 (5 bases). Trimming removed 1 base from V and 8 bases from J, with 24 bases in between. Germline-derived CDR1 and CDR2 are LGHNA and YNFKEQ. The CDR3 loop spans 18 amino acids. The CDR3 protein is CASSQGRTLASGSDIQYF. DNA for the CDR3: TGTGCCAGCAGCCAAGGTAGAACCCTAGCTTCAGGCTCGGACATTCAGTACTTC.

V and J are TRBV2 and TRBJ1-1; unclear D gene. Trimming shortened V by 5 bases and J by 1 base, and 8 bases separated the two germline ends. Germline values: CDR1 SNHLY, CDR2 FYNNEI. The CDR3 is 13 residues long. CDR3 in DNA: TGTGCCAGCAGTATTCTAGAGAACACTGAAGCTTTCTTT. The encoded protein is CASSILENTEAFF.

This CDR3 is CASSDMGSYEQYF. The CDR3 region has the DNA TGTGCCAGCAGTGATATGGGGAGCTACGAGCAGTACTTC. V gene TRBV6-1 combines with J gene TRBJ2-7; tentative D call: TRBD2 (5 bases). This CDR3 spans 13 amino acids. Trimming removed 3 bases at V and 3 bases at J, with 9 bases between. In germline, CDR1 is MNHNS, CDR2 SASEGT.

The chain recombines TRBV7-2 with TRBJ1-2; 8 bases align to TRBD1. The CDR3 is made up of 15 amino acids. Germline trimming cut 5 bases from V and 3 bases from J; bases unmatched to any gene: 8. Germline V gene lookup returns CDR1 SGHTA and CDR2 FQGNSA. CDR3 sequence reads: CASSQQGQGHYGYTF. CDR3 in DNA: TGTGCCAGCAGCCAACAAGGACAGGGTCACTATGGCTACACCTTC.

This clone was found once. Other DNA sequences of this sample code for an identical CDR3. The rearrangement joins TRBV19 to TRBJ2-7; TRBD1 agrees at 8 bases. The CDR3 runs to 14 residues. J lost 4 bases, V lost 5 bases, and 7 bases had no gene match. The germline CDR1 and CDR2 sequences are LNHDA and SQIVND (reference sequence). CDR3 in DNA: TGTGCCAGTAGTCCTGGGCAGGGGGCATACGAGCAGTACTTC. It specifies CASSPGQGAYEQYF.

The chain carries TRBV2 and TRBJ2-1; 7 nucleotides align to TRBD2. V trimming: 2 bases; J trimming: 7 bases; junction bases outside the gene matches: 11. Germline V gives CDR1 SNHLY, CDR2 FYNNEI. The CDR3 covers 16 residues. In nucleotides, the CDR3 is TGTGCCAGCAGTGAAATGCCGGGGGGTAACCCAAATGAGCAGTTCTTC. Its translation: CASSEMPGGNPNEQFF.

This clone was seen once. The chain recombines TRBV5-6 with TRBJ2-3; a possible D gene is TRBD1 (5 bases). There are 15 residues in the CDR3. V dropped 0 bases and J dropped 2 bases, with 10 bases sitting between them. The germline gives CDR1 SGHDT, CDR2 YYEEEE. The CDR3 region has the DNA TGTGCCAGCAGCTTGGACAGGACAAACACAGATACGCAGTATTTT. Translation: CASSLDRTNTDTQYF.

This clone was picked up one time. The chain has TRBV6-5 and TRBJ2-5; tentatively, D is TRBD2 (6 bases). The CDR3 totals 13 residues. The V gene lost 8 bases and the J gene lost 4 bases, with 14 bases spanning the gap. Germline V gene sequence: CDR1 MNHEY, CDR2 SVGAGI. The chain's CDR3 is CASSEGLGETQYF. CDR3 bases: TGTGCCAGCTCGGAGGGGCTCGGAGAGACCCAGTACTTC.

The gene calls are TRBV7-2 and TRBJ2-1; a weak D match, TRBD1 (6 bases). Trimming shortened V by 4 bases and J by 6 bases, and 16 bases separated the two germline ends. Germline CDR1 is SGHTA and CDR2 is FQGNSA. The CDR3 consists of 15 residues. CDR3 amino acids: CASSSTPDSSNEQFF. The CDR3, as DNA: TGTGCCAGCAGCTCCACCCCGGACAGCAGCAATGAGCAGTTCTTC.

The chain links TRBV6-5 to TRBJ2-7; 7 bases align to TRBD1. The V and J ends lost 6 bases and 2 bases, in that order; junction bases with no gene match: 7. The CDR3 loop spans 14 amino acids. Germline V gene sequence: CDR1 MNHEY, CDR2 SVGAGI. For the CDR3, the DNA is TGTGCCAGCAGGACAGGGTCCGTCCCCTACGAGCAGTACGTC. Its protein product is CASRTGSVPYEQYV.

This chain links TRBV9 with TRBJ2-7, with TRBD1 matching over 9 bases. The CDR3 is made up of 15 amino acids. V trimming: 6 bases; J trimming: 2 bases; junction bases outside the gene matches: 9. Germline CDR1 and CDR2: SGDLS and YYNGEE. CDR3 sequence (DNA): TGTGCCAGCACGCCTGGACAGGGGCATACCTACGAGCAGTACTTC. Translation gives CASTPGQGHTYEQYF.

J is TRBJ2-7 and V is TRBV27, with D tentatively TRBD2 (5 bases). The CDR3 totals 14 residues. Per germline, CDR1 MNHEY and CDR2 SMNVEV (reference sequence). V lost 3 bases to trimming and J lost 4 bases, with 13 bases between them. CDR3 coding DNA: TGTGCCAGCAGTTTTGGACTGAATTTTTACGAGCAGTACGTC. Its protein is CASSFGLNFYEQYV.

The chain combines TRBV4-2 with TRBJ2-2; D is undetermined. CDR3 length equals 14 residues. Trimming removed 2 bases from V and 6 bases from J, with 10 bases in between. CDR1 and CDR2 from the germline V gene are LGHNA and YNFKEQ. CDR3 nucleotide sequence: TGTGCCAGCAGCCAATACGAACGGGCCGGGGAGCTGTTTTTT. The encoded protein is CASSQYERAGELFF.

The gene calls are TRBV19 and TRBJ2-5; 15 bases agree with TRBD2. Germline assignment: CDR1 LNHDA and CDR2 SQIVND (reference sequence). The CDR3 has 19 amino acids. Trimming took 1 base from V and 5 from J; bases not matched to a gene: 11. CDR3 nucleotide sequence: TGTGCCAGTAGTATAGGTGCCCCCGGGACTAGCGGGAGGCTCGAGACCCAGTACTTC. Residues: CASSIGAPGTSGRLETQYF.

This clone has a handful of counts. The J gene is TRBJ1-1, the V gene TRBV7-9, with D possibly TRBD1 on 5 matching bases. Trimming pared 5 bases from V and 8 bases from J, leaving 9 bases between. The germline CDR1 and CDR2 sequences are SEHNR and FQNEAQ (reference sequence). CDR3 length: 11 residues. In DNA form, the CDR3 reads TGTGCCAGCAGCCCAGGGCTAGAAGCTTTCTTT. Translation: CASSPGLEAFF.

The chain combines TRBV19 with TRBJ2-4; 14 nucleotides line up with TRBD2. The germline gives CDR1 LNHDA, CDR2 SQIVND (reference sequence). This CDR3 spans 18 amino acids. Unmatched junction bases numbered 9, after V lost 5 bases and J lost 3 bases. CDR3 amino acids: CASSQTSGGALGKNIQYF. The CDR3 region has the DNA TGTGCCAGTAGTCAGACTAGCGGGGGGGCGCTCGGCAAAAACATTCAGTACTTC.

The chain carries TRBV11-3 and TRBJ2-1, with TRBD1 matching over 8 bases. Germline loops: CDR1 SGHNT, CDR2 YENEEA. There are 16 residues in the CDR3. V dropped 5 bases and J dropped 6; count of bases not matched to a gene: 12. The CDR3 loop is CASSPRQGTPSNEQFF. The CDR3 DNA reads TGTGCCAGCAGCCCCCGACAGGGGACCCCTAGCAATGAGCAGTTCTTC.

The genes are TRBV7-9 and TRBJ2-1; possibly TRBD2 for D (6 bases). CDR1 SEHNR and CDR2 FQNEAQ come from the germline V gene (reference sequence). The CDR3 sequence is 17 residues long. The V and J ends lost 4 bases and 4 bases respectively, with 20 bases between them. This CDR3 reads CASSSVGRVEGYNEQFF. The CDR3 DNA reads TGTGCCAGCAGCTCGGTGGGAAGGGTGGAGGGGTACAATGAGCAGTTCTTC.

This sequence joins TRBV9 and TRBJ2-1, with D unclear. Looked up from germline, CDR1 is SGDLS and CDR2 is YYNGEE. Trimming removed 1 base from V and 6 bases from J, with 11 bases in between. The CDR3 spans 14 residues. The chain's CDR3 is CASSVSSVLNEQFF. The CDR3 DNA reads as TGTGCCAGCAGCGTAAGCTCCGTACTCAATGAGCAGTTCTTC.

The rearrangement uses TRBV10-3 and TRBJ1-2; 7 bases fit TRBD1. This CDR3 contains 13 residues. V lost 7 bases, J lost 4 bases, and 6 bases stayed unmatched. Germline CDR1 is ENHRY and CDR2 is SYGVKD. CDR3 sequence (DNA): TGTGCCATCACTGAACAGGGGACCTATGGCTACACCTTC. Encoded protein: CAITEQGTYGYTF.